The present T cell receptor beta chain was sequenced within a study of Graves' ophthalmopathy and Graves' hyperthyroidism (dated by TCRdb to the late 2010s). Study-wide context: Peripheral blood was collected before any treatment was given, at the time of initial diagnosis. The study used TCR beta repertoire signatures to distinguish Graves' ophthalmopathy from Graves' hyperthyroidism and to predict progression to ophthalmopathy. Following sample collection, hyperthyroidism patients were given methimazole at a starting dose of 30 mg daily, and ophthalmopathy patients were given high-dose intravenous methylprednisolone. A discovery set of 100 patients (43 ophthalmopathy, 55 to 65 stable hyperthyroidism) was enrolled to explore V-J signatures distinguishing ophthalmopathy from hyperthyroidism. T-cell repertoires of thyroid tissue and blood were compared in six or seven hyperthyroidism patients. In total, 135 blood samples were TCR-sequenced: approximately 42 ophthalmopathy, some 80 hyperthyroidism and approximately 17 hyperthyroidism-to-ophthalmopathy patients. An independent validation cohort comprised some 19 hyperthyroidism patients and some 16 patients who later progressed from hyperthyroidism to ophthalmopathy. Overall study outcomes, separate from this receptor: In cross-validation, the 13-signature model distinguished ophthalmopathy from stable hyperthyroidism with nearly 90% sensitivity and 81% to 83% specificity, and in the test set the corresponding values were roughly 80% and 76%. No statistical method was used to set the sample size in advance, and the investigators knew which group each participant was assigned to. Most of the expanded thyroid clonotypes with a frequency above 0.001 were also detected in blood, and it was suggested that the thyroid immune response may be reflected by blood repertoires. In validation, the model predicted ophthalmopathy progression with more than 70% sensitivity and about 77% specificity; 12 predicted patients were CT-confirmed with GO in a median of around 6 months.

With regard to this clonotype: Its antigen is currently not known. Per-base quality was not reported, and no clone a single base away is much larger than it.

For repertoire sequencing, TCR beta CDR3 regions were amplified from RNA transcripts. HTBI primers and the Qiagen OneStep RT-PCR kit were used in a first-round RT-PCR, which was followed by a second-round multiplex PCR, size selection and purification. Libraries were sequenced paired-end with 100 bp reads on an Illumina HiSeq2000. The study's own analysis went as follows. SOAPnuke was used to process the reads, removing any read that contained adapters or uncalled bases, had a mean Phred below 15, or lacked an exact match to the constant primer or identifier. COPE v1.2.5 was used to merge the high-quality paired reads. Each unique nucleotide sequence was defined as a clonotype, and clonotypes were aligned to IMGT TRB V, D and J references with MiTCR v1.1. The analysis was limited to V-J combinations with a frequency above 0.0001, which together covered over 99% of the repertoires. A TCR clonal expansion and chaos score per V-J combination was defined as the ratio of F50 clonal expansion to chaos observed in the TCRdist matrix. Welch's t-statistics and random forest were used to narrow the features down to more than 10 V-J combinations, which were then fed into a naive Bayes classifier. Thyroid-blood repertoire similarity was quantified with the Morisita-Horn index. The public reads were reprocessed in TCRdb via fastp at Q25 and MiXCR, keeping in-frame beta chains. Each record represents a unique CDR3 protein, reported with the most common genes and DNA among its rows. Clone size and V and J calls follow TCRdb, not the original study. The sample profile shows some 25,000 distinct CDR3 sequences; about 44% of them were found once. The ten largest account for about 7% of the sample.

CDR1 and CDR2, per the germline V gene, are SGHDT and YYEEEE. Trimming removed 4 bases from V and 7 bases from J, leaving 14 bases between the germline ends. The CDR3 runs 14 amino acids, cysteine and phenylalanine included. The kept DNA is CDR3 alone, 42 bases in frame from the first base. Hyperthyroidism was considered stable if no progression to ophthalmopathy occurred within 18 months of follow-up. The hyperthyroidism patients were 18 to 65 years old and newly diagnosed, with a disease duration of less than 2 months. Patients with other autoimmune diseases, uncontrolled infections, pregnancy or lactation were excluded from the study. Clinical symptoms, serum thyroxine, TRAb, thyroid ultrasound and orbital computed tomography formed the basis of the diagnosis. PBMCs were isolated from 7.5 to 10 ml of fresh peripheral blood by Ficoll-Paque density gradient centrifugation. Trizol reagent was used to extract the total RNA, and its quality was then checked on an Agilent 2100 Bioanalyzer.

The rearrangement joined TRBV5-6 to TRBJ1-4; a weak D assignment points to TRBD1 (5 bases agree). The sequence was collected from an adult woman with stable Graves' hyperthyroidism. The sample comprised peripheral blood. The nucleotide sequence is TGTGCCAGCAGCGGGACTAGCGGGATTGAAAAACTGTTTTTT. Translation gives CASSGTSGIEKLFF.